These 18 T cell receptor beta chains came from one sample sequenced in a study of shared T cell receptors in the human thymus. The protocol was immunoSEQ multiplex PCR, while the TCRdb copy is restricted to in-frame clones and leaves out a portion. The sample holds more than 550,000 clones, approximately 87% seen once. The same data also went into a second study, on human thymus T cells.

The sample consisted of thymocytes. The origin of the receptors is a boy in the first two years of life with a congenital heart defect.

This clone was observed a handful of times. The V gene is TRBV4-3, the J gene TRBJ2-7, with TRBD1 as a possible D gene (5 bases). V gave up 1 base and J gave up 7 bases, with 17 bases separating them. The germline CDR1 and CDR2 sequences are LGHNA and YSLEER. The CDR3 runs 15 residues. The CDR3 region has the DNA TGCGCCAGCAGCCAAGGCAGGGTTCCGGCTGGTGAGCAGTACTTC. It translates to CASSQGRVPAGEQYF.

As for this clone: Distinct nucleotide sequences in the sample also encode this CDR3. J is TRBJ2-3 and V is TRBV12-5; 9 nucleotides align to TRBD1. This CDR3 has 17 amino acids. The J segment lost 3 bases and the V segment lost 7 bases, leaving 14 bases of the junction unmatched. Germline loops: CDR1 LGHNT, CDR2 FRNRAP. CDR3 sequence (DNA): TGTGCTAGTGTCCCGGCACCCTCCGGGACAGGGACAGATACGCAGTATTTT. Translating gives CASVPAPSGTGTDTQYF.

This chain uses TRBV4-1 with TRBJ2-7, with 8 bases that match TRBD2. This CDR3 contains 16 residues. Germline CDR1 MGHRA, CDR2 YSYEKL. Trimming at V came to 0 bases and at J to 2 bases, leaving 6 bases not matched to a gene. The CDR3 coding sequence is TGCGCCAGCAGCCAAGAAGCTCCAGCGGGGGCCTACGAGCAGTACTTC. It codes for CASSQEAPAGAYEQYF.

V is TRBV7-2 and J is TRBJ2-2, with 12 bases fitting TRBD2. V shed 4 bases and J 7 bases; nucleotides not matched to a gene: 7. The germline V gene encodes CDR1 SGHTA and CDR2 FQGNSA. The CDR3 runs to 16 residues. The CDR3 nucleotides read TGTGCCAGCAGCTCTGGACTAGCGGGATCTATCGGGGAGCTGTTTTTT. Translating it yields CASSSGLAGSIGELFF. The whole variable domain, remainder taken from reference TRBV7-2 and TRBJ2-2, is GAGVSQSPSNKVTEKGKDVELRCDPISGHTALYWYRQSLGQGLEFLIYFQGNSAPDKSGLPSDRFSAERTGGSVSTLTIQRTQQEDSAVYLCASSSGLAGSIGELFFGEGSRLTVL.

DNA for the CDR3: TGTGCCAGCTCACCCGCCCGTCGCGCGGAGCAGCCCCAGCATTTT. It translates to CASSPARRAEQPQHF. The J gene is TRBJ1-5, the V gene TRBV18; D call uncertain. Trimming removed 3 bases at V and 7 bases at J, with 16 bases between. Germline loops: CDR1 KGHSH, CDR2 LQKENI. CDR3 length equals 15 residues. The full variable domain, rest sourced from reference TRBV18 and TRBJ1-5, is NAGVMQNPRHLVRRRGQEARLRCSPMKGHSHVYWYRQLPEEGLKFMVYLQKENIIDESGMPKERFSAEFPKEGPSILRIQQVVRGDSAAYFCASSPARRAEQPQHFGDGTRLSIL.

The chain links TRBV28 to TRBJ2-7, with 11 bases that match TRBD1. The V segment lost 3 bases and the J segment 7 bases; nucleotides outside the gene matches: 14. Germline V gene data show CDR1 as MDHEN and CDR2 as SYDVKM. The CDR3 extends over 17 amino acids. The CDR3 nucleotides read TGTGCCAGCAGTTTCCCAACGCCGGGACAGGGGGTGGCGGAGCAGTACTTC. Translation gives CASSFPTPGQGVAEQYF.

The chain combines TRBV18 with TRBJ1-5; 7 bases match TRBD1. Germline lookup yields CDR1 KGHSH and CDR2 LQKENI. V was clipped by 2 bases and J by 1 base; unmatched bases: 2. This CDR3 comprises 15 residues. The CDR3 DNA is TGTGCCAGCTCACCATCGACAGGGAGCAATCAGCCCCAGCATTTT. Protein: CASSPSTGSNQPQHF.

The chain has TRBV5-4 and TRBJ2-6, with a possible D match to TRBD2 (6 bases). The V gene's germline CDR1 is SGHNT and CDR2 YYREEE (reference sequence). V was trimmed by 1 base and J by 2 bases, leaving 10 bases between them. The CDR3 sequence is 16 residues long. The DNA of the CDR3 is TGTGCCAGCAGCTTGTCGGGGGATGCTGGGGCCAACGTCCTGACTTTC. It specifies CASSLSGDAGANVLTF.

The chain links TRBV2 to TRBJ2-7; 8 bases fit TRBD2. The CDR3 sequence is 20 residues long. Per germline, CDR1 SNHLY and CDR2 FYNNEI. V gave up 6 bases and J gave up 4 bases; unmatched junction bases: 26. CDR3 sequence reads: CASSHPKRESSAPRNYEQYF. The CDR3 DNA reads TGTGCCAGCAGCCATCCCAAGCGGGAGTCCTCCGCACCCCGAAATTACGAGCAGTACTTC. The full variable domain, in which reference TRBV2 and TRBJ2-7 provide the parts outside the CDR3, is EPEVTQTPSHQVTQMGQEVILRCVPISNHLYFYWYRQILGQKVEFLVSFYNNEISEKSEIFDDQFSVERPDGSNFTLKIRSTKLEDSAMYFCASSHPKRESSAPRNYEQYFGPGTRLTVT.

The chain couples TRBV5-4 to TRBJ2-7; D perhaps matches TRBD1 (5 bases). CDR1 is SGHNT and CDR2 is YYREEE in the germline V gene (reference sequence). This CDR3 region has 15 residues. The V end was cut by 0 bases, the J end by 1 base, with 11 bases between. The CDR3 sequence is CASSLVQGLSYEQYF. In DNA, the CDR3 is TGTGCCAGCAGCTTGGTGCAGGGTTTGTCCTACGAGCAGTACTTC.

This rearrangement joins TRBV4-3 to TRBJ2-7; D perhaps matches TRBD1 (5 bases). With 0 bases removed from V and 2 bases from J, the gap between germline ends came to 17 bases. The CDR3 is made up of 17 amino acids. Germline CDR1 and CDR2: LGHNA and YSLEER. CDR3 in DNA: TGCGCCAGCAGCCAAGAAACTGGGGCCTTCCCTACCTACGAGCAGTACTTC. This encodes CASSQETGAFPTYEQYF.

The rearrangement links TRBV5-1 to TRBJ2-3, with 10 bases identical to TRBD2. V gave up 1 base and J gave up 3 bases; unmatched junction bases: 11. Germline loops: CDR1 SGHRS, CDR2 YFSETQ. CDR3 length: 18 residues. CDR3 in amino acids: CASSLTGTSVEGTDTQYF. CDR3 in DNA: TGCGCCAGCAGCTTGACGGGGACTAGCGTTGAGGGTACAGATACGCAGTATTTT.

Comment on this clone: One end of the junction does not line up with germline, which may come from a read error. The chain recombines TRBV7-7 with TRBJ2-5, with D possibly matching TRBD1 (6 bases). The CDR3 totals 16 residues. CDR1 is SSHAT, CDR2 FNYEAQ, per germline (reference sequence). CDR3 sequence reads: CASSLAISGASETQYF. The CDR3 DNA sequence: TGTGCTAGCAGCTTAGCGATCTCAGGGGCGTCCGAGACCCAGTACTTC.

The chain employs TRBV4-3 and TRBJ1-1; 7 bases fit TRBD1. The CDR3 is 15 residues long. V trimming: 4 bases; J trimming: 7 bases; junction bases outside the gene matches: 12. Per germline, CDR1 LGHNA and CDR2 YSLEER. The CDR3 protein is CASSRQKKDRYEAFF. CDR3 sequence (DNA): TGCGCCAGCAGCCGACAAAAGAAGGACAGGTATGAAGCTTTCTTT.

The V gene is TRBV28, the J gene TRBJ2-1; TRBD2 aligns across 14 bases. CDR3 size: 17 residues. V trimming: 6 bases; J trimming: 15 bases; junction bases outside the gene matches: 19. Germline lookup yields CDR1 MDHEN and CDR2 SYDVKM. CDR3 residues: CASSPPEGLAGGGSTFF. In DNA form, the CDR3 reads TGTGCCAGCAGCCCCCCCGAAGGACTAGCGGGAGGCGGTTCAACGTTCTTC.

The chain is built from TRBV7-2 and TRBJ2-5; 9 bases align to TRBD1. V lost 2 bases to trimming and J lost 6 bases; unmatched junction nucleotides: 13. The CDR3 consists of 17 residues. From germline, CDR1 is SGHTA and CDR2 FQGNSA. The CDR3 DNA follows: TGTGCCAGCAGCTTACAGGGACAGGGACGGATCCTACAGACCCAGTACTTC. Its translation: CASSLQGQGRILQTQYF.

This rearrangement joins TRBV4-1 to TRBJ2-1; D might be TRBD1 (6 bases). The V gene's germline CDR1 is MGHRA and CDR2 YSYEKL. V was trimmed by 0 bases and J by 6 bases, leaving 21 bases between them. This CDR3 has 18 amino acids. CDR3 bases: TGCGCCAGCAGCCAAGAAATCAGGGGCCCAAATATTTGCAATGAGCAGTTCTTC. Translating it yields CASSQEIRGPNICNEQFF.

The V gene is TRBV6-1, the J gene TRBJ2-7; 8 nucleotides align to TRBD1. Germline-derived CDR1 and CDR2 are MNHNS and SASEGT. J was trimmed by 0 bases and V by 0 bases; bases with no gene match: 7. There are 17 residues in the CDR3. The CDR3: CASSEAWTGKVSYEQYF. The CDR3 DNA reads as TGTGCCAGCAGTGAAGCCTGGACAGGGAAAGTCTCCTACGAGCAGTACTTC.